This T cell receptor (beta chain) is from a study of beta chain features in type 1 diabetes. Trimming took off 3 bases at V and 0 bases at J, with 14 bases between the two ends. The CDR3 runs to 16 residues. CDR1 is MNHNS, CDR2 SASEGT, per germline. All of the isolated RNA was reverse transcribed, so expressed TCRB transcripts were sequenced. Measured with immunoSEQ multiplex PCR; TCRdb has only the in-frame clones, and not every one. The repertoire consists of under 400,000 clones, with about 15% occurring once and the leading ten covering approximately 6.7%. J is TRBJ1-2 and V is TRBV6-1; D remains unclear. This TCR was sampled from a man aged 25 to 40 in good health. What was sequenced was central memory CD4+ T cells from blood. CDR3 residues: CASSEFRGISNYGYTF. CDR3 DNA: TGTGCCAGCAGTGAGTTTCGTGGCATATCTAACTATGGCTACACCTTC.